A selection of T cell receptor beta chains follows, all from one sample in a study of CD8 T cells in ankylosing spondylitis. MiXCR, applied by TCRdb to the 5' RACE reads, yields one record per CDR3 protein. The sample holds hundreds of thousands of distinct CDR3 sequences, 20% seen once. Sequenced material: blood, either unsorted or a sorted T cell fraction (not recorded which). The receptors shown here come from a male donor with ankylosing spondylitis or in good health (not recorded which). Both conserved end residues are part of each CDR3. Each record gives: CDR3 length, J gene, V gene, CDR3 protein.

CDR3 length: 18; J gene: TRBJ2-3; V gene: TRBV11-1; CDR3 protein: CASSPSGSGGGRADTQYF
CDR3 length: 16; J gene: TRBJ2-1; V gene: TRBV6-1; CDR3 protein: CASSLATGGYYNEQFF
CDR3 length: 13; J gene: TRBJ2-1; V gene: TRBV5-1; CDR3 protein: CASALPGGVEQFF
CDR3 length: 15; J gene: TRBJ2-2; V gene: TRBV7-8; CDR3 protein: CASSFIAGVPGELFF
CDR3 length: 15; J gene: TRBJ2-2; V gene: TRBV20-1; CDR3 protein: CSARGGRANTGELFF
CDR3 length: 15; J gene: TRBJ2-2; V gene: TRBV7-6; CDR3 protein: CASRVLGVSTGELFF
CDR3 length: 14; J gene: TRBJ2-7; V gene: TRBV7-9; CDR3 protein: CASSFSGGYYEQYF
CDR3 length: 16; J gene: TRBJ2-2; V gene: TRBV7-9; CDR3 protein: CASSPTAAGDTGELFF
CDR3 length: 15; J gene: TRBJ2-5; V gene: TRBV10-3; CDR3 protein: CAISEPQGGQETQYF
CDR3 length: 18; J gene: TRBJ2-6; V gene: TRBV12-3/TRBV12-4; CDR3 protein: CARSPKQGAVPGANVLTF
CDR3 length: 15; J gene: TRBJ2-7; V gene: TRBV6-2/TRBV6-3; CDR3 protein: CASSDPRDRTYEQYF
CDR3 length: 14; J gene: TRBJ1-1; V gene: TRBV12-3/TRBV12-4; CDR3 protein: CASGEGGMNTEAFF
CDR3 length: 16; J gene: TRBJ2-3; V gene: TRBV5-1; CDR3 protein: CASQHGGQLGADTQYF
CDR3 length: 15; J gene: TRBJ2-7; V gene: TRBV7-9; CDR3 protein: CASTTNSPRLYEQYF
CDR3 length: 15; J gene: TRBJ2-1; V gene: TRBV4-1; CDR3 protein: CASSQTPGHLNEQFF
CDR3 length: 13; J gene: TRBJ2-7; V gene: TRBV6-2/TRBV6-3; CDR3 protein: CASRGTGEYEQYF
CDR3 length: 13; J gene: TRBJ2-5; V gene: TRBV29-1; CDR3 protein: CSVPGGGGETQYF
CDR3 length: 17; J gene: TRBJ1-3; V gene: TRBV28; CDR3 protein: CASSLWRAGGSGNTIYF
CDR3 length: 16; J gene: TRBJ2-7; V gene: TRBV4-1; CDR3 protein: CASSQEVPVHNLEQYF
CDR3 length: 17; J gene: TRBJ2-7; V gene: TRBV9; CDR3 protein: CASSVGGRGHSSYEQYF
CDR3 length: 15; J gene: TRBJ2-3; V gene: TRBV3-1; CDR3 protein: CASSPAGQSTDTQYF
CDR3 length: 12; J gene: TRBJ2-3; V gene: TRBV4-1; CDR3 protein: CASSHLAGAQYF
CDR3 length: 14; J gene: TRBJ2-5; V gene: TRBV12-3/TRBV12-4; CDR3 protein: CASSLGGALQTQYF
CDR3 length: 11; J gene: TRBJ1-1; V gene: TRBV11-2; CDR3 protein: CASRPQGKAFF
CDR3 length: 13; J gene: TRBJ2-1; V gene: TRBV4-1; CDR3 protein: CASSQVNGVEQFF
CDR3 length: 13; J gene: TRBJ2-1; V gene: TRBV12-3/TRBV12-4; CDR3 protein: CASSQDYTHEQFF
CDR3 length: 14; J gene: TRBJ2-7; V gene: TRBV5-1; CDR3 protein: CASSFGGNTYEQYF
CDR3 length: 15; J gene: TRBJ1-1; V gene: TRBV11-2; CDR3 protein: CASTSLRRMNTEAFF
CDR3 length: 15; J gene: TRBJ2-1; V gene: TRBV2; CDR3 protein: CASRTSGFSYNEQFF
CDR3 length: 15; J gene: TRBJ1-1; V gene: TRBV29-1; CDR3 protein: CSVPGDGTGVTEAFF